Following are 27 T cell receptor beta chains from one sample sequenced in a study of cytomegalovirus exposure and HLA in healthy donors. The method was immunoSEQ multiplex PCR; TCRdb's version includes in-frame clones alone and lacks a portion of them. The sample contains approximately 280,000 clones, around 89% of which appear only once. Sequenced sample: PBMCs. The receptors shown here come from a woman aged 18 to 35 in good health and CMV-seronegative.

The chain carries TRBV7-2 and TRBJ1-4, with a weak D call TRBD1 (5 bases). Germline V gene sequence: CDR1 SGHTA, CDR2 FQGNSA. V was clipped by 4 bases and J by 4 bases, with 13 bases between them. The CDR3 contains 15 residues. The CDR3 region has the DNA TGTGCCAGCAGCTCACTTGGGGGGGTTAATGAAAAACTGTTTTTT. This encodes CASSSLGGVNEKLFF. The variable domain in full, with the rest retrieved from reference TRBV7-2 and TRBJ1-4, is GAGVSQSPSNKVTEKGKDVELRCDPISGHTALYWYRQSLGQGLEFLIYFQGNSAPDKSGLPSDRFSAERTGGSVSTLTIQRTQQEDSAVYLCASSSLGGVNEKLFFGSGTQLSVL.

This chain links TRBV4-1 with TRBJ2-3, with D hard to call. V was pared by 0 bases and J by 9 bases, with 16 bases between. The germline gives CDR1 MGHRA, CDR2 YSYEKL. CDR3 length: 15 amino acids. The chain's CDR3 is CASSQEAAVTSTQYF. CDR3 in DNA: TGCGCCAGCAGCCAAGAGGCCGCTGTAACCTCCACGCAGTATTTT.

The chain uses TRBV28 and TRBJ1-6, with D uncertain. Per germline, CDR1 MDHEN and CDR2 SYDVKM. With 4 bases removed from V and 10 bases from J, the gap between germline ends came to 14 bases. The CDR3 length is 14 residues. CDR3 sequence reads: CASSSPTWWSPLHF. In DNA, the CDR3 is TGTGCCAGCAGTTCCCCGACTTGGTGGTCACCCCTCCACTTT.

The chain has TRBV4-1 and TRBJ2-2; no definite D call. Trimming removed 0 bases from V and 6 bases from J, with 8 bases in between. Germline V gives CDR1 MGHRA, CDR2 YSYEKL. This CDR3 has 14 residues. The chain's CDR3 is CASSQDARPGELFF. Written as DNA, the CDR3 is TGCGCCAGCAGCCAAGATGCCAGGCCCGGGGAGCTGTTTTTT.

The chain combines TRBV28 with TRBJ2-7, with 8 bases matching TRBD2. Germline assignment: CDR1 MDHEN and CDR2 SYDVKM. With 10 bases clipped from V and 0 bases from J, the junction kept 2 bases outside the gene matches. The CDR3 covers 12 residues. The CDR3 region is CAIGTSSYEQYF. CDR3 DNA sequence: TGTGCCATAGGGACTAGCTCCTACGAGCAGTACTTC.

This sequence joins TRBV2 and TRBJ1-1; tentative D call: TRBD1 (5 bases). The CDR3 sequence is 13 residues long. Trimming cost V 3 bases and J 6 bases, with 11 bases left between them. In germline, CDR1 is SNHLY, CDR2 FYNNEI. This chain's CDR3 is CASSEGPRAEAFF. The CDR3, as DNA: TGTGCCAGCAGTGAGGGGCCAAGGGCTGAAGCTTTCTTT.

This clone was picked up a small number of times. This chain connects TRBV10-2 to TRBJ2-7; D is possibly TRBD1 (6 bases). The ends were cut back, 8 bases at V and 1 base at J, with 9 bases in the middle. Germline loops: CDR1 WSHSY, CDR2 SAAADI. This CDR3 region has 12 residues. The CDR3 DNA is TGCGCCAGCCGGGACATATCCTACGAGCAGTACTTC. It encodes CASRDISYEQYF.

The chain combines TRBV11-3 with TRBJ1-1; the D is unclear. The CDR3 has 13 amino acids. Trimming left V 4 bases short and J 0 bases short, with 6 bases between. The V gene's germline CDR1 is SGHNT and CDR2 YENEEA. The CDR3 protein is CASSSTVNTEAFF. The CDR3 nucleotides are TGTGCCAGCAGCTCAACAGTGAACACTGAAGCTTTCTTT.

This clone has just a few counts. The chain links TRBV29-1 to TRBJ1-4; D gene ambiguous. The length of the CDR3 is 12 residues. The V and J ends lost 4 bases and 11 bases respectively, with 14 bases between them. Germline CDR1 is SQVTM and CDR2 is ANQGSEA. CDR3 sequence reads: CSVGEAPGKLFF. CDR3 nucleotides: TGCAGCGTTGGAGAGGCGCCGGGGAAACTGTTTTTT.

This clone appeared a few times. The chain is built from TRBV5-1 and TRBJ2-1; no clear D gene. CDR1 and CDR2 from the germline V gene are SGHRS and YFSETQ. The V end lost 3 bases, the J end lost 9 bases, and 13 bases lay between the germline ends. The CDR3 has 13 residues. CDR3 protein: CASSSLSPGEQFF. The CDR3 DNA is TGCGCCAGCAGCTCCCTTAGTCCCGGTGAGCAGTTCTTC.

The chain couples TRBV6-4 to TRBJ2-3; 8 bases are a match to TRBD2. The CDR3 covers 15 residues. Germline V lookup: CDR1 MRHNA, CDR2 SNTAGT. The V segment lost 3 bases and the J segment 4 bases; nucleotides outside the gene matches: 6. The CDR3 sequence: CASSEAGAAADTQYF. Here the CDR3 DNA reads TGTGCCAGCAGTGAAGCGGGAGCGGCCGCAGATACGCAGTATTTT.

V usage is TRBV6-1 and J usage is TRBJ1-1; the D gene is possibly TRBD1 (6 bases). CDR1 is MNHNS, CDR2 SASEGT, per germline. CDR3 size: 15 residues. Trimming took off 4 bases at V and 12 bases at J, with 24 bases between the two ends. The CDR3 DNA sequence: TGTGCCAGCAGTGGGACCGGAGGGCGCGGGGGCAGACCTTTCTTT. It translates to CASSGTGGRGGRPFF.

The count of this clone is one. This rearrangement joins TRBV11-2 to TRBJ2-2, with 7 bases fitting TRBD2. V lost 3 bases to trimming and J lost 4 bases; unmatched junction nucleotides: 5. There are 15 residues in the CDR3. CDR1 is SGHAT and CDR2 is FQNNGV in the germline V gene. In DNA form, the CDR3 reads TGTGCCAGCAGCTTTGACGGGAGGCCCACCGGGGAGCTGTTTTTT. Translation gives CASSFDGRPTGELFF.

The rearrangement uses TRBV28 and TRBJ2-7, with D perhaps TRBD1 (6 bases). Per germline, CDR1 MDHEN and CDR2 SYDVKM. Trimming pared 10 bases from V and 3 bases from J, leaving 16 bases between. The CDR3 has 13 amino acids. Written as DNA, the CDR3 is TGTGCCACCGCTGGGGAACAGGGCTACGAGCAGTACTTC. This codes for CATAGEQGYEQYF.

This chain joins TRBV11-3 and TRBJ2-5; 7 bases line up with TRBD1. The germline V gene encodes CDR1 SGHNT and CDR2 YENEEA. V lost 5 bases, J lost 4 bases, and 10 bases stayed unmatched. This CDR3 has 15 residues. CDR3 nucleotide sequence: TGTGCCAGCAGCAAAGGGGACAGAGGGGGAGAGACCCAGTACTTC. Translated, it gives CASSKGDRGGETQYF. Variable domain in full (rest from reference TRBV11-3 and TRBJ2-5): EAGVVQSPRYKIIEKKQPVAFWCNPISGHNTLYWYLQNLGQGPELLIRYENEEAVDDSQLPKDRFSAERLKGVDSTLKIQPAELGDSAVYLCASSKGDRGGETQYFGPGTRLLVL.

The CDR3 loop reads CASSPGAGDRNQPQHF. The CDR3 coding sequence is TGTGCCAGCAGCCCCGGGGCAGGGGACCGTAATCAGCCCCAGCATTTT. The chain couples TRBV7-2 to TRBJ1-5; maybe TRBD1 (6 bases). The CDR3 is made up of 16 amino acids. Trimming cost V 5 bases and J 4 bases, with 18 bases left between them. CDR1 and CDR2 from the germline V gene are SGHTA and FQGNSA.

This chain links TRBV11-1 with TRBJ2-5; TRBD2 matches at 9 bases. Germline loops: CDR1 SGHAT, CDR2 FQDESV (reference sequence). After removal of 5 bases from V and 0 bases from J, the junction contained 4 bases not matched to a gene. The CDR3 length is 15 residues. The CDR3 DNA follows: TGTGCCAGCAGCGTACTAGCGGGTAACCAAGAGACCCAGTACTTC. Protein product: CASSVLAGNQETQYF.

This chain connects TRBV18 to TRBJ2-7; 7 bases fit TRBD1. The V gene's germline CDR1 is KGHSH and CDR2 LQKENI. The CDR3 length is 19 residues. Trimming took 3 bases from V and 2 from J; bases not matched to a gene: 19. CDR3 region: CASSPGMDRFTFKPYEQYF. The CDR3 nucleotides read TGTGCCAGCTCACCCGGAATGGACAGGTTTACGTTTAAACCCTACGAGCAGTACTTC.

The chain carries TRBV6-1 and TRBJ2-7; D is ambiguous. Germline V gene data show CDR1 as MNHNS and CDR2 as SASEGT. The CDR3 contains 13 residues. V dropped 2 bases and J dropped 1 base, with 6 bases sitting between them. The CDR3 nucleotides read TGTGCCAGCAGTGAATACTTGTCCTACGAGCAGTACTTC. Residues: CASSEYLSYEQYF.

V and J are TRBV27 and TRBJ2-2; D might be TRBD1 (6 bases). Germline CDR1 reads MNHEY; CDR2 reads SMNVEV (reference sequence). V was clipped by 6 bases and J by 0 bases, with 17 bases between them. The CDR3 has 17 amino acids. The CDR3 loop is CASSIAGATANTGELFF. CDR3 nucleotides: TGTGCCAGCAGCATAGCAGGGGCCACCGCGAACACCGGGGAGCTGTTTTTT.

This clone was observed a few times. The chain combines TRBV5-1 with TRBJ1-6; TRBD1 matches 8 bases. There are 14 residues in the CDR3. The germline CDR1 and CDR2 sequences are SGHRS and YFSETQ. V lost 7 bases, J lost 9 bases, and 9 bases stayed unmatched. The DNA of the CDR3 is TGCGCCAGCCGCTCAGCAGGGGGCACTTCACCCCTCCACTTT. It encodes CASRSAGGTSPLHF.

The chain couples TRBV27 to TRBJ1-2; TRBD1 might be the D (5 bases). Per the germline V gene, CDR1 is MNHEY and CDR2 is SMNVEV (reference sequence). CDR3 length: 13 residues. The V gene lost 6 bases and the J gene lost 4 bases, with 12 bases spanning the gap. The CDR3 loop reads CASRRDGLYGYTF. The CDR3 DNA reads TGTGCCAGCAGGCGGGACGGACTCTATGGCTACACCTTC.

V gene TRBV9 combines with J gene TRBJ2-3; 7 nucleotides align to TRBD2. Looked up from germline, CDR1 is SGDLS and CDR2 is YYNGEE. CDR3 length: 16 amino acids. The V gene end was trimmed by 0 bases and the J gene end by 6 bases; junction bases not matched to a gene: 10. The CDR3 bases are TGTGCCAGCAGCGTAGGGCGGGAGCTGGAGGGCGATACGCAGTATTTT. This sequence encodes CASSVGRELEGDTQYF.

The chain combines TRBV9 with TRBJ2-1; a possible D gene is TRBD2 (5 bases). The CDR3 contains 15 residues. Germline-derived CDR1 and CDR2 are SGDLS and YYNGEE. Trimming left V 0 bases short and J 8 bases short, with 15 bases between. The CDR3 is CASSVARTTMDEQFF. The CDR3 DNA reads as TGTGCCAGCAGCGTAGCGCGTACGACTATGGATGAGCAGTTCTTC.

V and J are TRBV5-1 and TRBJ1-4; the D gene is possibly TRBD1 (6 bases). Looked up from germline, CDR1 is SGHRS and CDR2 is YFSETQ. This CDR3 spans 16 amino acids. The ends were cut back, 0 bases at V and 3 bases at J, with 12 bases in the middle. In DNA, the CDR3 is TGCGCCAGCAGCTTGGACGTAGGGGGGGCTAATGAAAAACTGTTTTTT. This codes for CASSLDVGGANEKLFF. The entire variable domain, with the rest obtained from reference TRBV5-1 and TRBJ1-4, is as follows: KAGVTQTPRYLIKTRGQQVTLSCSPISGHRSVSWYQQTPGQGLQFLFEYFSETQRNKGNFPGRFSGRQFSNSRSEMNVSTLELGDSALYLCASSLDVGGANEKLFFGSGTQLSVL.

In the case of this clone: Other DNA sequences within the sample encode an identical CDR3. J is TRBJ2-7 and V is TRBV2; a possible D gene is TRBD1 (7 bases). Per germline, CDR1 SNHLY and CDR2 FYNNEI. This CDR3 region has 12 residues. V was clipped by 6 bases and J by 4 bases, with 10 bases between them. CDR3: CASRGGQYEQYF. In DNA, the CDR3 is TGTGCCAGCAGGGGGGGACAGTACGAGCAGTACTTC.

The chain is built from TRBV28 and TRBJ2-5; perhaps TRBD2 as D (6 bases). Germline CDR1 reads MDHEN; CDR2 reads SYDVKM. This CDR3 is 15 amino acids long. V gave up 4 bases and J gave up 2 bases, with 14 bases separating them. Here the CDR3 DNA reads TGTGCCAGCAGTTCAGGAGGGCCAGGGCAAGAGACCCAGTACTTC. Its protein product is CASSSGGPGQETQYF.